This T cell receptor beta chain appears in the sequencing data of a study of OX40 agonist ivuxolimab in advanced cancers. The sample holds one count of this clone. The CDR3 has 12 residues. CDR1 is LNHDA, CDR2 SQIVND, per germline (reference sequence). Trimming took off 11 bases at V and 4 bases at J, with 14 bases between the two ends. Assay used: immunoSEQ multiplex PCR; TCRdb lists only in-frame clones, some missing. The sample has 9,500 to 15,000 clones; about 80% are singletons. The origin of this receptor is an adult with an advanced solid tumor such as melanoma, head and neck, liver or kidney cancer. The chain is built from TRBV19 and TRBJ1-2; D is possibly TRBD1 (5 bases). Material: CD4+ or CD8+ T cells sorted from blood, obtained in a trial of the OX40 agonist ivuxolimab. The CDR3 region has the DNA TGTGCCTCCCTGAGGGGCGGCTATGGCTACACCTTC. Encoded protein: CASLRGGYGYTF.